The 28 T cell receptor beta chains listed next were all sequenced from one sample in a study of blood T cell repertoires in COVID-19. Profiling relied on immunoSEQ multiplex PCR, and the TCRdb table lists in-frame clones only, not all of them. Among tens of thousands of clones listed, roughly nine tenths were seen once. Sequencing used peripheral blood. Receptor source: a man aged 45 to 65 with acute or convalescent COVID-19.

V gene TRBV27 combines with J gene TRBJ1-5; TRBD1 might be the D (6 bases). Trimming shortened V by 7 bases and J by 1 base, and 14 bases separated the two germline ends. Germline values: CDR1 MNHEY, CDR2 SMNVEV (reference sequence). The CDR3 is 15 residues long. The CDR3 spells CASMSRTASNQPQHF. As DNA, the CDR3 is TGTGCCAGCATGTCGAGGACAGCAAGCAATCAGCCCCAGCATTTT.

In DNA form, the CDR3 reads TGTGCCAGCAGCTCGGGACTAGCGGGGGAGACAGATACGCAGTATTTT. Translation: CASSSGLAGETDTQYF. The chain has TRBV7-9 and TRBJ2-3, with 14 nucleotides matching TRBD2. Germline V gene sequence: CDR1 SEHNR, CDR2 FQNEAQ (reference sequence). The CDR3 sequence is 16 residues long. V lost 4 bases and J lost 3; bases outside the gene matches: 3. The full variable domain, in which reference TRBV7-9 and TRBJ2-3 provide the parts outside the CDR3, is DTGVSQNPRHKITKRGQNVTFRCDPISEHNRLYWYRQTLGQGPEFLTYFQNEAQLEKSRLLSDRFSAERPKGSFSTLEIQRTEQGDSAMYLCASSSGLAGETDTQYFGPGTRLTVL.

V usage is TRBV28 and J usage is TRBJ2-1, with 11 positions matching TRBD2. After removal of 8 bases from V and 3 bases from J, the junction contained 6 bases not matched to a gene. Per germline, CDR1 MDHEN and CDR2 SYDVKM. This CDR3 has 15 amino acids. CDR3 DNA sequence: TGTGCCAGCTTATCGACTAGCGGGAACTACAATGAGCAGTTCTTC. Translating gives CASLSTSGNYNEQFF.

The rearrangement uses TRBV7-3 and TRBJ2-3, with 13 bases matching TRBD2. The V and J ends lost 5 bases and 5 bases, in that order; junction bases with no gene match: 7. Per the germline V gene, CDR1 is SGHTA and CDR2 is FQGTGA. This CDR3 has 16 residues. The CDR3 DNA follows: TGTGCCAGCAGCCTCACCGGACTAGCGGGGGAAGATACGCAGTATTTT. This sequence encodes CASSLTGLAGEDTQYF. The whole variable domain, remainder taken from reference TRBV7-3 and TRBJ2-3, is GAGVSQTPSNKVTEKGKYVELRCDPISGHTALYWYRQSLGQGPEFLIYFQGTGAADDSGLPNDRFFAVRPEGSVSTLKIQRTERGDSAVYLCASSLTGLAGEDTQYFGPGTRLTVL.

V and J are TRBV9 and TRBJ2-1; D not certain. Germline CDR1 reads SGDLS; CDR2 reads YYNGEE. With 2 bases removed from V and 5 bases from J, the gap between germline ends came to 8 bases. CDR3 length: 13 residues. The DNA for the CDR3 is TGTGCCAGCAGCGTGGAGTACGACAATGAGCAGTTCTTC. This codes for CASSVEYDNEQFF.

CDR3 amino acids: CASSDSSAQAYNEQFF. The DNA for the CDR3 is TGCGCCAGCAGTGATTCTAGCGCCCAAGCCTACAATGAGCAGTTCTTC. V usage is TRBV10-2 and J usage is TRBJ2-1; perhaps TRBD2 as D (6 bases). Germline-derived CDR1 and CDR2 are WSHSY and SAAADI. V was cut by 3 bases and J by 2 bases, with 14 bases left in between. This CDR3 spans 16 amino acids.

The chain combines TRBV2 with TRBJ1-4, with TRBD1 identical over 8 bases. Germline V gene sequence: CDR1 SNHLY, CDR2 FYNNEI. V was clipped by 8 bases and J by 6 bases; unmatched bases: 5. The CDR3 is 13 residues long. CDR3 region: CASLDREDEKLFF. CDR3 bases: TGTGCCAGCTTGGACAGGGAAGATGAAAAACTGTTTTTT.

In its sample, this clone was seen once. The chain recombines TRBV5-1 with TRBJ1-5, with TRBD1 identical over 9 bases. V was pared by 4 bases and J by 2 bases, with 7 bases of the junction left unmatched. The CDR3 totals 16 residues. The germline gives CDR1 SGHRS, CDR2 YFSETQ. This CDR3 is CASSATGGSGNQPQHF. The DNA for the CDR3 is TGCGCCAGCAGCGCTACAGGGGGCAGTGGCAATCAGCCCCAGCATTTT.

The CDR3 DNA is TGTGCCAGTTTTGGGGGACAGGTAACAGATACGCAGTATTTT. Protein sequence: CASFGGQVTDTQYF. The rearrangement uses TRBV19 and TRBJ2-3; 8 bases map to TRBD1. CDR3 length: 14 residues. Germline V gene data show CDR1 as LNHDA and CDR2 as SQIVND (reference sequence). J gave up 3 bases and V 8 bases, and 7 bases lay outside the gene matches.

V gene TRBV11-2 combines with J gene TRBJ2-7; TRBD2 matches at 15 bases. V lost 5 bases, J lost 1 base, and 6 bases stayed unmatched. This CDR3 spans 17 amino acids. Germline-derived CDR1 and CDR2 are SGHAT and FQNNGV. The CDR3 is CASSPGTSGRPSYEQYF. DNA for the CDR3: TGTGCCAGCAGCCCAGGGACTAGCGGGAGGCCATCCTACGAGCAGTACTTC. Full variable domain (rest looked up from reference TRBV11-2 and TRBJ2-7): EAGVAQSPRYKIIEKRQSVAFWCNPISGHATLYWYQQILGQGPKLLIQFQNNGVVDDSQLPKDRFSAERLKGVDSTLKIQPAKLEDSAVYLCASSPGTSGRPSYEQYFGPGTRLTVT.

V is TRBV5-1 and J is TRBJ2-7; maybe TRBD2 (5 bases). Germline V gene data show CDR1 as SGHRS and CDR2 as YFSETQ. This CDR3 has 13 amino acids. With 7 bases removed from V and 1 base from J, the gap between germline ends came to 12 bases. CDR3 sequence reads: CASRGQSSYEQYF. CDR3 in DNA: TGCGCCAGCCGAGGGCAGTCTTCCTACGAGCAGTACTTC.

V and J are TRBV28 and TRBJ2-7; D might be TRBD1 (6 bases). In germline, CDR1 is MDHEN, CDR2 SYDVKM. V was trimmed by 5 bases and J by 6 bases, leaving 20 bases between them. CDR3 length: 15 residues. The CDR3 loop is CASSPPGTPLAEQYF. The CDR3 bases are TGTGCCAGCAGTCCCCCCGGGACACCTCTGGCCGAGCAGTACTTC.

This clone has a single count. The V call is TRBV19, the J call TRBJ2-1; 11 bases align to TRBD2. This CDR3 contains 16 residues. J gave up 10 bases and V 5 bases, and 13 bases lay outside the gene matches. Germline V gene lookup returns CDR1 LNHDA and CDR2 SQIVND (reference sequence). The CDR3 coding sequence is TGTGCCAGTAGTTCCCTCCTAGCGGGAGGCCGACTAGAGCAGTTCTTC. It is translated as CASSSLLAGGRLEQFF.

The V and J genes are TRBV30 and TRBJ2-6; TRBD1 is a possible D gene (5 bases). This CDR3 has 19 residues. The ends were cut back, 0 bases at V and 0 bases at J, with 18 bases in the middle. Germline V gene lookup returns CDR1 GTSNPN and CDR2 SVGIG (reference sequence). CDR3 protein: CAWSVGVGAKTSGANVLTF. For the CDR3, the DNA is TGTGCCTGGAGTGTAGGCGTAGGGGCGAAGACCTCTGGGGCCAACGTCCTGACTTTC.

CDR3 region: CASSIGPGTGELFF. The CDR3 bases are TGTGCCAGCAGCATTGGTCCCGGCACCGGGGAGCTGTTTTTT. The chain couples TRBV7-2 to TRBJ2-2; D is unclear. Trimming took off 5 bases at V and 4 bases at J, with 11 bases between the two ends. Germline V gene lookup returns CDR1 SGHTA and CDR2 FQGNSA. CDR3 length equals 14 residues.

This sequence joins TRBV7-9 and TRBJ2-1, with 8 bases matching TRBD2. Germline assignment: CDR1 SEHNR and CDR2 FQNEAQ (reference sequence). This CDR3 comprises 15 residues. Trimming removed 7 bases from V and 8 bases from J; junction bases left unmatched: 13. CDR3 sequence reads: CASTPGLVSVDEQFF. The CDR3 coding sequence is TGTGCCAGCACTCCGGGACTAGTAAGTGTCGATGAGCAGTTCTTC.

This chain connects TRBV7-9 to TRBJ2-1; D possibly corresponds to TRBD1 (5 bases). The CDR3 covers 14 residues. Germline V gene data show CDR1 as SEHNR and CDR2 as FQNEAQ (reference sequence). The V end was cut by 5 bases, the J end by 9 bases, with 17 bases between. The CDR3 DNA reads TGTGCCAGCAGCCCCCTTACGCAGGGTACTGAGCAGTTCTTC. Encoded protein: CASSPLTQGTEQFF.

This clone was detected only once. This sequence joins TRBV28 and TRBJ1-6; D is unclear. The V and J ends lost 5 bases and 9 bases respectively, with 17 bases between them. Germline V gives CDR1 MDHEN, CDR2 SYDVKM. The CDR3 extends over 15 amino acids. CDR3 sequence reads: CASSPQTGWSSPLHF. CDR3 nucleotide sequence: TGTGCCAGCAGTCCCCAGACTGGGTGGAGTTCACCCCTCCACTTT.

The chain has TRBV6-6 and TRBJ2-3; TRBD2 matches 11 bases. Germline assignment: CDR1 MNHNY and CDR2 SVGAGI (reference sequence). Trimming cost V 5 bases and J 4 bases; bases outside gene matches: 2. This CDR3 has 14 residues. The CDR3 reads CASSRTSGPDTQYF. The CDR3 bases are TGTGCCAGCAGTCGGACTAGCGGGCCAGATACGCAGTATTTT.

The V and J genes are TRBV19 and TRBJ2-3; TRBD2 matches 8 bases. Trimming at V came to 5 bases and at J to 5 bases, leaving 6 bases not matched to a gene. The germline V gene encodes CDR1 LNHDA and CDR2 SQIVND (reference sequence). The CDR3 spans 14 residues. The CDR3 coding sequence is TGTGCCAGTAGTCAAGGGACTAGACGAGATACGCAGTATTTT. Translated: CASSQGTRRDTQYF.

The V gene is TRBV4-1, the J gene TRBJ2-4, with TRBD2 identical over 8 bases. Trimming took 4 bases from V and 0 from J; bases not matched to a gene: 20. Germline CDR1 is MGHRA and CDR2 is YSYEKL. The CDR3 has 21 amino acids. CDR3 amino acids: CASSRDPPGTRGVLAKNIQYF. DNA of the CDR3: TGCGCCAGCAGCCGCGACCCCCCAGGTACGCGGGGGGTACTAGCCAAAAACATTCAGTACTTC.

DNA of the CDR3: TGTGCCAGCAGCTTGGACAGAAACACTGAAGCTTTCTTT. Its protein is CASSLDRNTEAFF. The chain has TRBV11-1 and TRBJ1-1; weak D call: TRBD1 (6 bases). Germline assignment: CDR1 SGHAT and CDR2 FQDESV (reference sequence). The CDR3 loop spans 13 amino acids. V gave up 3 bases and J gave up 2 bases, with 7 bases separating them.

The rearrangement joins TRBV15 to TRBJ2-7; unclear D gene. Trimming cost V 1 base and J 3 bases, with 7 bases left between them. CDR3 length: 13 residues. Germline loops: CDR1 LNHNV, CDR2 YYDKDF (reference sequence). CDR3 amino acids: CATSRAIHYEQYV. In DNA form, the CDR3 reads TGTGCCACCAGCAGAGCAATTCACTACGAGCAGTACGTC.

The chain couples TRBV4-1 to TRBJ2-5; D is undetermined. In germline, CDR1 is MGHRA, CDR2 YSYEKL. The V end lost 0 bases, the J end lost 5 bases, and 13 bases lay between the germline ends. The CDR3 is made up of 15 amino acids. The CDR3, as DNA: TGCGCCAGCAGCCAAGATACCTATACCGTGGAGACCCAGTACTTC. Protein product: CASSQDTYTVETQYF.

The chain has TRBV5-1 and TRBJ1-1; D perhaps matches TRBD1 (6 bases). Per the germline V gene, CDR1 is SGHRS and CDR2 is YFSETQ. This CDR3 has 17 amino acids. Trimming cost V 4 bases and J 0 bases, with 19 bases left between them. The CDR3 here is CASSTRPGTFLNTEAFF. In nucleotides, the CDR3 is TGCGCCAGCAGCACCCGTCCCGGGACATTTTTGAACACTGAAGCTTTCTTT.

The chain links TRBV19 to TRBJ2-2; TRBD1 matches 9 bases. The CDR3 is 15 amino acids. CDR1 and CDR2 (germline): LNHDA, SQIVND (reference sequence). The J segment lost 3 bases and the V segment lost 4 bases, leaving 3 bases of the junction unmatched. CDR3 DNA sequence: TGTGCCAGTAGTACGACAGGGGGATACACCGGGGAGCTGTTTTTT. It specifies CASSTTGGYTGELFF.

This chain uses TRBV5-8 with TRBJ1-5; 9 bases map to TRBD1. The CDR3 is 17 residues long. Germline V lookup: CDR1 SGHTS, CDR2 YDEGEE. The trim removed 3 bases at V and 0 bases at J, leaving 7 bases unmatched. CDR3 DNA sequence: TGTGCCAGCAGCTCGGACAGGGGTATGAATAGCAATCAGCCCCAGCATTTT. As protein: CASSSDRGMNSNQPQHF.

V is TRBV19 and J is TRBJ1-5, with D unresolved. The V gene lost 4 bases and the J gene lost 5 bases, with 12 bases spanning the gap. The length of the CDR3 is 14 residues. CDR1 is LNHDA and CDR2 is SQIVND in the germline V gene (reference sequence). The CDR3 sequence is CASSNSGTDQPQHF. In DNA form, the CDR3 reads TGTGCCAGTAGTAATTCGGGAACGGATCAGCCCCAGCATTTT.